The 32 T cell receptor beta chains listed next were all sequenced from one sample in a study of patients and donors after allogeneic stem cell transplantation. TCRdb processed the RT-PCR reads anew with MiXCR; each CDR3 protein has one entry. The sample yields 190,000 or so distinct CDR3 sequences, around two fifths seen once. Sequenced sample: blood, either unsorted or a sorted T cell fraction (not recorded which). The receptors originated from a human donor who was either an allogeneic HSCT recipient or a stem cell or donor lymphocyte infusion donor (not recorded which). It is not recorded whose cells these are; they may come from a transplant donor.

This clonotype was seen only a few times. This chain joins TRBV4-2 and TRBJ2-1; D not certain. The CDR3 contains 15 residues. Trimming shortened V by 0 bases and J by 5 bases, and 11 bases separated the two germline ends. Per the germline V gene, CDR1 is LGHNA and CDR2 is YNFKEQ. In DNA, the CDR3 is TGTGCCAGCAGCCAAGAGCTACTTTGGGACAATGAGCAGTTCTTC. Translation: CASSQELLWDNEQFF.

The chain has TRBV6-2 or TRBV6-3 and TRBJ1-2, with D unclear. Germline values: CDR1 MNHEY, CDR2 SVGEGT. CDR3 length: 18 amino acids. The V and J ends lost 1 base and 3 bases respectively, with 21 bases between them. CDR3 loop: CASSYYPRPTRRDYGYTF. The CDR3 DNA reads as TGTGCCAGCAGTTACTACCCGAGACCTACCCGGCGGGACTATGGCTACACCTTC.

The chain employs TRBV5-1 and TRBJ2-1; 9 bases fit TRBD2. CDR1 and CDR2 (germline): SGHRS, YFSETQ. The V segment lost 4 bases and the J segment 6 bases; nucleotides outside the gene matches: 14. The CDR3 has 17 residues. The CDR3 protein is CASSPFPLAGGANEQFF. DNA for the CDR3: TGCGCCAGCAGCCCTTTTCCACTAGCGGGTGGGGCCAATGAGCAGTTCTTC.

The genes are TRBV24-1 and TRBJ1-5; no firm D call. Per the germline V gene, CDR1 is KGHDR and CDR2 is SFDVKD. Trimming took 2 bases from V and 6 from J, leaving 16 bases between them. This CDR3 spans 16 amino acids. In DNA form, the CDR3 reads TGTGCCACCAGTGATTCAGCTGTGGCAGGCGGTCAGCCCCAGCATTTT. Protein sequence: CATSDSAVAGGQPQHF.

This clonotype showed up just a few times. The chain uses TRBV18 and TRBJ2-6; a possible D gene is TRBD1 (5 bases). The V end lost 3 bases, the J end lost 0 bases, and 12 bases lay between the germline ends. Germline-derived CDR1 and CDR2 are KGHSH and LQKENI. The CDR3 loop spans 17 amino acids. CDR3 nucleotide sequence: TGTGCCAGCTCACCTCGGACATATAGCTCTGGGGCCAACGTCCTGACTTTC. Its translation is CASSPRTYSSGANVLTF.

Only a few counts were recorded for this clonotype. This chain links TRBV5-6 with TRBJ2-5; D is ambiguous. This CDR3 region has 12 residues. Germline V gene data show CDR1 as SGHDT and CDR2 as YYEEEE. V was shortened by 1 base and J by 2 bases, with 3 bases between the two germline ends. CDR3 amino acids: CASSLTQETQYF. The CDR3 DNA follows: TGTGCCAGCAGCTTGACTCAAGAGACCCAGTACTTC.

The sample holds a few counts of this clonotype. The rearrangement joins TRBV12-3 or TRBV12-4 to TRBJ2-1; 9 bases match TRBD1. The CDR3 has 12 amino acids. The V gene end was trimmed by 4 bases and the J gene end by 9 bases; junction bases not matched to a gene: 1. The CDR3 sequence is CASSSQGAEQFF. The CDR3 DNA reads TGTGCCAGCAGTTCACAGGGGGCTGAGCAGTTCTTC.

This clonotype was seen repeatedly, ten times or more. The J gene is TRBJ1-5, the V gene TRBV5-1; 7 bases map to TRBD1. The CDR3 loop spans 13 amino acids. Per the germline V gene, CDR1 is SGHRS and CDR2 is YFSETQ. Unmatched junction bases numbered 4, after V lost 4 bases and J lost 6 bases. CDR3 in amino acids: CASSPQGRQPQHF. The DNA for the CDR3 is TGCGCCAGCAGCCCACAGGGGCGTCAGCCCCAGCATTTT.

This chain links TRBV24-1 with TRBJ2-5, with D possibly TRBD1 on 5 matching bases. CDR1 and CDR2 (germline): KGHDR, SFDVKD. Trimming took off 5 bases at V and 5 bases at J, with 11 bases between the two ends. CDR3 length: 13 amino acids. DNA for the CDR3: TGTGCCACCAGTGGGCCAGGGATGGAGACCCAGTACTTC. It codes for CATSGPGMETQYF.

The J gene is TRBJ2-3, the V gene TRBV5-1; D not resolved. Trimming shortened V by 7 bases and J by 3 bases, and 9 bases separated the two germline ends. Germline V lookup: CDR1 SGHRS, CDR2 YFSETQ. This CDR3 is 12 amino acids long. CDR3 coding DNA: TGCGCCAGCGGATACGGGACAGATACGCAGTATTTT. It is translated as CASGYGTDTQYF.

This clonotype was observed a few times. V gene TRBV7-2 combines with J gene TRBJ2-1, with TRBD2 matching over 7 bases. The V segment lost 4 bases and the J segment 4 bases; nucleotides outside the gene matches: 7. The CDR3 sequence is 15 residues long. Per germline, CDR1 SGHTA and CDR2 FQGNSA. CDR3 residues: CASSWGGHPYNEQFF. The CDR3 DNA follows: TGTGCCAGCAGCTGGGGGGGTCACCCTTACAATGAGCAGTTCTTC.

The V gene is TRBV3-1, the J gene TRBJ2-4; perhaps TRBD2 as D (6 bases). This CDR3 spans 15 amino acids. Trimming removed 2 bases at V and 0 bases at J, with 8 bases between. Germline loops: CDR1 LGHDT, CDR2 YNNKEL (reference sequence). The CDR3 region is CASSQSGVAKNIQYF. CDR3 bases: TGTGCCAGCAGCCAATCGGGGGTAGCCAAAAACATTCAGTACTTC.

The V and J genes are TRBV6-6 and TRBJ1-2, with D perhaps matching TRBD1 (6 bases). In germline, CDR1 is MNHNY, CDR2 SVGAGI (reference sequence). This CDR3 is built from 14 residues. The germline V and J ends were trimmed by 2 bases and 0 bases, with 7 bases remaining between them. CDR3 sequence: CASSYRGTNYGYTF. The CDR3 DNA follows: TGTGCCAGCAGTTACAGGGGGACTAACTATGGCTACACCTTC.

This chain uses TRBV30 with TRBJ1-2, with TRBD1 matching over 7 bases. V dropped 0 bases and J dropped 4; count of bases not matched to a gene: 8. Germline values: CDR1 GTSNPN, CDR2 SVGIG (reference sequence). CDR3 length: 15 amino acids. Here the CDR3 reads CAWSVRYRGGYGYTF. CDR3 sequence (DNA): TGTGCCTGGAGTGTAAGGTACAGGGGCGGCTATGGCTACACCTTC.

This clonotype occurred a few times. The V and J genes are TRBV11-1 and TRBJ2-1, with 9 positions matching TRBD2. CDR1 is SGHAT and CDR2 is FQDESV in the germline V gene (reference sequence). There are 15 residues in the CDR3. The V segment lost 3 bases and the J segment 3 bases; nucleotides outside the gene matches: 3. CDR3 amino acids: CASSFGLANYNEQFF. The CDR3 DNA is TGTGCCAGCAGCTTCGGACTAGCGAACTACAATGAGCAGTTCTTC.

This clonotype has only a few counts. This sequence joins TRBV15 and TRBJ1-3; no reliable D call. Germline CDR1 reads LNHNV; CDR2 reads YYDKDF (reference sequence). The CDR3 consists of 16 residues. The ends were cut back, 2 bases at V and 4 bases at J, with 15 bases in the middle. The DNA for the CDR3 is TGTGCCACCAGCAGATCAGTGGGGAATCTGGGAAACACCATATATTTT. This codes for CATSRSVGNLGNTIYF.

The J gene is TRBJ2-2, the V gene TRBV24-1; no definite D call. Trimming left V 8 bases short and J 5 bases short, with 5 bases between. The CDR3 consists of 11 residues. The germline V gene encodes CDR1 KGHDR and CDR2 SFDVKD. CDR3 in amino acids: CATKGTGELFF. CDR3 sequence (DNA): TGTGCCACCAAAGGGACCGGGGAGCTGTTTTTT.

The chain joins TRBV15 to TRBJ2-7; 7 positions match TRBD2. Germline V lookup: CDR1 LNHNV, CDR2 YYDKDF (reference sequence). With V trimmed by 0 bases and J by 0 bases, 8 bases remained unmatched. The CDR3 totals 17 residues. DNA of the CDR3: TGTGCCACCAGCAGAGAGGTGGGAGGGATAAGCTCCTACGAGCAGTACTTC. It is translated as CATSREVGGISSYEQYF.

This rearrangement joins TRBV20-1 to TRBJ2-5; D is uncertain. The CDR3 extends over 10 amino acids. The germline gives CDR1 DFQATT, CDR2 SNEGSKA (reference sequence). Trimming took off 6 bases at V and 2 bases at J, with 4 bases between the two ends. CDR3 in DNA: TGCAGTGCCAGTCAAGAGACCCAGTACTTC. Its translation: CSASQETQYF.

This chain joins TRBV9 and TRBJ1-4; D not resolved. Germline CDR1 is SGDLS and CDR2 is YYNGEE. The CDR3 has 13 residues. V was trimmed by 3 bases and J by 7 bases, leaving 10 bases between them. The chain's CDR3 is CASSERGSEKLFF. CDR3 nucleotides: TGTGCCAGCAGCGAACGAGGCAGTGAAAAACTGTTTTTT.

The chain links TRBV6-9 to TRBJ2-7; 11 positions agree with TRBD1. Germline CDR1 is MNHGY and CDR2 is SVAAGI. CDR3 length: 16 residues. The ends lost 6 bases at V and 7 bases at J; junction bases unmatched: 14. The CDR3 coding sequence is TGTGCCAGCAGGGTTAAGGACAGGGGGCCTAGAGAGGAGCAGTACTTC. Protein: CASRVKDRGPREEQYF.

The V gene is TRBV5-1, the J gene TRBJ1-1, with a tentative D call TRBD1 (6 bases). Germline V gives CDR1 SGHRS, CDR2 YFSETQ. CDR3 length: 15 amino acids. Trimming stripped 0 bases from V and 4 bases from J, with 13 bases between. CDR3 protein: CASSLDPGAGTEAFF. The CDR3 region has the DNA TGCGCCAGCAGCTTGGACCCGGGGGCAGGCACTGAAGCTTTCTTT. The full variable domain, rest sourced from reference TRBV5-1 and TRBJ1-1, is KAGVTQTPRYLIKTRGQQVTLSCSPISGHRSVSWYQQTPGQGLQFLFEYFSETQRNKGNFPGRFSGRQFSNSRSEMNVSTLELGDSALYLCASSLDPGAGTEAFFGQGTRLTVV.

In this sample, this clonotype turned up once. The V call is TRBV20-1, the J call TRBJ2-1; no clear D gene. The CDR3 totals 10 residues. V dropped 6 bases and J dropped 14 bases, with 14 bases sitting between them. Germline assignment: CDR1 DFQATT and CDR2 SNEGSKA (reference sequence). CDR3 bases: TGCAGTGCATCGGTCCGTATGGAGTTCTTC. It is translated as CSASVRMEFF.

This clonotype was counted only a few times. The V call is TRBV6-6, the J call TRBJ1-1; TRBD1 agrees at 8 bases. The CDR3 has 15 residues. CDR1 and CDR2 from the germline V gene are MNHNY and SVGAGI (reference sequence). V gave up 4 bases and J gave up 5 bases; unmatched junction bases: 9. In DNA, the CDR3 is TGTGCCAGCAGTTCCTGGACAGGGAGGAATACTGAAGCTTTCTTT. This encodes CASSSWTGRNTEAFF.

The V gene is TRBV6-5, the J gene TRBJ2-3, with D possibly TRBD2 on 5 matching bases. There are 15 residues in the CDR3. Germline values: CDR1 MNHEY, CDR2 SVGAGI. V was trimmed by 2 bases and J by 5 bases, leaving 14 bases between them. In nucleotides, the CDR3 is TGTGCCAGCAGTTACGCCCCCGCGGGCAAAGATACGCAGTATTTT. This sequence encodes CASSYAPAGKDTQYF.

The sample holds one count of this clonotype. The chain uses TRBV29-1 and TRBJ2-7, with a weak D call TRBD1 (5 bases). Germline CDR1 reads SQVTM; CDR2 reads ANQGSEA. The CDR3 runs 15 residues. Trimming cost V 0 bases and J 1 base, with 13 bases left between them. In nucleotides, the CDR3 is TGCAGCGTTGAAGATCTTGGGGCAGATTCCTACGAGCAGTACTTC. As protein: CSVEDLGADSYEQYF.

The gene calls are TRBV4-2 and TRBJ2-4; 12 bases are shared with TRBD2. CDR3 length equals 17 residues. Germline CDR1 reads LGHNA; CDR2 reads YNFKEQ. The junction had 4 bases not matched to a gene; V was cut back by 1 base and J by 3 bases. CDR3 coding DNA: TGTGCCAGCAGCCAAGGCCCTAGCGGGGGGGGCAAAAACATTCAGTACTTC. Encoded protein: CASSQGPSGGGKNIQYF.

This chain uses TRBV12-3 or TRBV12-4 with TRBJ1-3; 8 nucleotides line up with TRBD1. The CDR3 loop spans 19 amino acids. The V gene end was trimmed by 7 bases and the J gene end by 1 base; junction bases not matched to a gene: 18. CDR3 nucleotide sequence: TGTGCCAGCACCCATGGCCGGACAGGGTTAATATTGTCTGGAAACACCATATATTTT. This gives the protein CASTHGRTGLILSGNTIYF.

Note on this clonotype: A much larger clone is a single base away; this may be a read error. The J gene is TRBJ1-2, the V gene TRBV5-1, with D uncertain. The V and J ends lost 7 bases and 3 bases respectively, with 16 bases between them. Germline V lookup: CDR1 SGHRS, CDR2 YFSETQ. The CDR3 runs to 14 residues. CDR3 coding DNA: TGCGCCAGCCGCGGTAGAGAGTATGACTATGGCTACACCTTC. It specifies CASRGREYDYGYTF.

There are a few counts of this clonotype. V is TRBV5-1 and J is TRBJ1-1; D is possibly TRBD1 (6 bases). The CDR3 extends over 15 amino acids. With 0 bases removed from V and 1 base from J, the gap between germline ends came to 10 bases. CDR1 SGHRS and CDR2 YFSETQ come from the germline V gene. The DNA of the CDR3 is TGCGCCAGCAGCTTGGATACAGGGAAGAACACTGAAGCTTTCTTT. Translated: CASSLDTGKNTEAFF.

This clonotype was detected a few times. This chain joins TRBV29-1 and TRBJ1-1; no clear D. Germline V lookup: CDR1 SQVTM, CDR2 ANQGSEA. This CDR3 is built from 11 residues. Trimming removed 7 bases at V and 4 bases at J, with 10 bases between. This CDR3 reads CSATTSTEAFF. The CDR3 DNA reads TGCAGCGCTACGACAAGCACTGAAGCTTTCTTT.

This clonotype has only a few counts. The gene calls are TRBV6-2 or TRBV6-3 and TRBJ1-1; no definite D call. V lost 2 bases, J lost 10 bases, and 14 bases lay in between. Germline CDR1 is MNHEY and CDR2 is SVGEGT. The CDR3 is 13 amino acids. The CDR3 DNA reads TGTGCCAGCAGTTACGTGGGGTACCGTGGAGCTTTCTTT. As protein: CASSYVGYRGAFF.